Listed below are T cell receptor beta chains from one sample, sequenced in a study of shared clonotypes between healthy human individuals. Measured with immunoSEQ multiplex PCR; TCRdb has only the in-frame clones, and not every one. The sample has millions of clones; 85% to 95% are singletons. Sample: naive CD4+ T cells sorted from blood. These receptors were collected from a man aged 18 to 29 in good health. The CDR3 runs from the conserved cysteine through the conserved F or W. The D gene is left open where the match is weak. Clone size is not always given. Where it is, it says once, few, many or a class for expanded clones.

TRBD1,.,TRBJ1-3,TRBV7-9,TGTGCCAGCAGCGGGGGACAGGGATCTGGAAACACCATATATTTT,CASSGGQGSGNTIYF
.,.,TRBJ2-7,TRBV4-3,TGCGCCAGCAGCCAAGATCCGGCGTCCTCCTACGAGCAGTACTTC,CASSQDPASSYEQYF
.,.,TRBJ2-7,TRBV20-1,TGCACCATCAGGGGGGAATACGAGCAGTACTTC,CTIRGEYEQYF
TRBD1,.,TRBJ2-4,TRBV27,TGTGCCAGCAGTTTATGGGGACAGGGGGGAGATCTAGCCAAAAACATTCAGTACTTC,CASSLWGQGGDLAKNIQYF
.,.,TRBJ1-1,TRBV4-1,TGCGCCAGCAGCCAAGTCGGGGGAAACGCTGAAGCTTTCTTT,CASSQVGGNAEAFF
.,.,TRBJ2-7,TRBV7-7,TGTGCTAGCAGTTTGACCTCCAGGTTGGCCTACGAGCAGTACTTC,CASSLTSRLAYEQYF
.,.,TRBJ2-5,TRBV6-1,TGTGCCAGCAGTGAAGCTGCGGTTTGGCAGAAAGAGACCCAGTACTTC,CASSEAAVWQKETQYF
.,.,TRBJ2-1,TRBV10-3,TGTGCCGGTGGGACCTCCTACAATGAGCAGTTCTTC,CAGGTSYNEQFF
.,.,TRBJ1-2,TRBV2,TGTGCCAGCAGGGACAGCGTAAACTATGGCTACACCTTC,CASRDSVNYGYTF
.,.,TRBJ1-2,TRBV9,TGTGCCAGCAGCTCAAGACACGGGGAGTATGGCTACACCTTC,CASSSRHGEYGYTF
.,.,TRBJ1-3,TRBV4-1,TGCGCCAGCAGCCAAGATCGAGACAGGACTCAGATCTCTGGAAACACCATATATTTT,CASSQDRDRTQISGNTIYF
TRBD2,.,TRBJ2-7,TRBV4-1,TGCGCCAGCAGCCAAGCGACTAGCGGGGGCTACGAGCAGTACTTC,CASSQATSGGYEQYF
TRBD1,.,TRBJ2-7,TRBV27,TGTGCCAGCAGCCCGGGACAGGGCGGCTACGAGCAGTACTTC,CASSPGQGGYEQYF
.,.,TRBJ1-1,TRBV2,TGTGCCAGCAGTGGCCAGGGGAGAGAAGCTTTCTTT,CASSGQGREAFF
.,.,TRBJ1-1,TRBV10-3,TGTGCCGTCAGCGATGCGAACACTGAAGCTTTCTTT,CAVSDANTEAFF
TRBD1,.,TRBJ2-2,TRBV14,TGTGCCAGCAGCCAAGATCTCGCTAAGGGACAGGGGACGTCCGGGGAGCTGTTTTTT,CASSQDLAKGQGTSGELFF
TRBD2,.,TRBJ2-3,TRBV5-1,TGCGCCAGCAGCTCCCGGACTAGCGGGATGGTGACAGATACGCAGTATTTT,CASSSRTSGMVTDTQYF
TRBD1,.,TRBJ2-7,TRBV5-4,TGTGCCAGCAGCCCGGCGGGACAGGTGGGCCTCGAGCAGTACTTC,CASSPAGQVGLEQYF
.,once,TRBJ2-5,TRBV19,TGTGCCAGTAGCCGATCTGGGGTTAGAGAGACCCAGTACTTC,CASSRSGVRETQYF
.,.,TRBJ1-5,TRBV2,TGTGCCAGCAGGAAAGAAGGAGATAGCAATCAGCCCCAGCATTTT,CASRKEGDSNQPQHF
.,.,TRBJ2-7,TRBV6-6,TGTGCCAGCAGTCTGGGACATGACTACGAGCAGTACTTC,CASSLGHDYEQYF
TRBD1,.,TRBJ1-1,TRBV7-2,TGTGCCAGCAGGCCAACAGGGGTTGGGATGAACACTGAAGCTTTCTTT,CASRPTGVGMNTEAFF
.,once,TRBJ1-1,TRBV10-3,TGTGCCATCAGTAATCTTAACACTGAAGCTTTCTTT,CAISNLNTEAFF
.,.,TRBJ2-1,TRBV6-8,TGTGCCAGCAGTTACGAGAGGGGCGGGACATGTTTTTTCTCCTACAATGAGCAGTTCTTC,CASSYERGGTCFFSYNEQFF
TRBD2,.,TRBJ2-3,TRBV18,TGTGCCAGCTCACCCTTGCAACTAGCGGGGGGCACAGATACGCAGTATTTT,CASSPLQLAGGTDTQYF
TRBD1,.,TRBJ2-5,TRBV10-3,TGTGCCATCAGTGAAGGGGACAGGGATCAAGAGACCCAGTACTTC,CAISEGDRDQETQYF
.,.,TRBJ2-7,TRBV11-2,TGTGCCAGCAGCTTCGGACAGCCAAGTCGAGAGCAGTACTTC,CASSFGQPSREQYF
.,.,TRBJ1-2,TRBV5-4,TGTGCCAGCAGCTCCGGGACCTCCTATGGCTACACCTTC,CASSSGTSYGYTF
TRBD1,.,TRBJ2-2,TRBV18,TGTGCCAGCTCACCACGAACAGGGGGCCACACCGGGGAGCTGTTTTTT,CASSPRTGGHTGELFF
.,.,TRBJ2-3,TRBV19,TGTGCCAGTAGTATAGGGGATGCGCAGTATTTT,CASSIGDAQYF
.,.,TRBJ1-4,TRBV30,TGTGCCTGGAGTACGGGAGGTGAAAAACTGTTTTTT,CAWSTGGEKLFF
TRBD1,.,TRBJ1-2,TRBV29-1,TGCAGCTCCGCCGGGACAGGGGGTGGCTACACCTTC,CSSAGTGGGYTF
.,.,TRBJ1-5,TRBV11-2,TGTGCCAGCAGCTTAGATCCTGGGGGGTATGGCAATCAGCCCCAGCATTTT,CASSLDPGGYGNQPQHF
TRBD1,.,TRBJ2-1,TRBV10-3,TGTGCCATCAGCGCCGGGACAGGGGGATATGAGCAGTTCTTC,CAISAGTGGYEQFF
.,once,TRBJ1-2,TRBV4-1,TGCGCCAGCAGCCAGCTTGGTGGCAACTATGGCTACACCTTC,CASSQLGGNYGYTF
TRBD2,many,TRBJ2-3,TRBV18,TGTGCCAGCTCACTGCGACTAGCGGGAGGACGGGCAGATACGCAGTATTTT,CASSLRLAGGRADTQYF
.,.,TRBJ1-5,TRBV18,TGTGCCAGCTCACCTGGGGGAAATCAGCCCCAGCATTTT,CASSPGGNQPQHF
.,.,TRBJ1-5,TRBV19,TGTGCCAGTAGTATACGACAGGCACAATTGGGCAATCAGCCCCAGCATTTT,CASSIRQAQLGNQPQHF
.,.,TRBJ2-5,TRBV19,TGTGCCAGTAGTATAAGGGGGGTGGAGACCCAGTACTTC,CASSIRGVETQYF
.,.,TRBJ2-7,TRBV7-5,TGTGCCAGAAGCTTATACCTATTACCCGGCGAGCAGTACTTC,CARSLYLLPGEQYF
.,.,TRBJ2-7,TRBV5-1,TGCGCCAGCAGCTTGGTCGCAGGGAGCTACGAGCAGTACTTC,CASSLVAGSYEQYF
TRBD1,.,TRBJ2-1,TRBV6-5,TGTGCCAGCACCGACAGGGGGTTGGCGGGAGACGAGTTCTTC,CASTDRGLAGDEFF
TRBD1,.,TRBJ1-5,TRBV28,TGTGCCAGCAGCCTCAGGGGGAGAGGTTATCAGCCCCAGCATTTT,CASSLRGRGYQPQHF
.,.,TRBJ1-2,TRBV6-5,TGTGCCAGCAGCCCCACCGGGACACTCGGCTACACCTTC,CASSPTGTLGYTF
.,.,TRBJ1-1,TRBV10-3,TGTGCCATCAGTTTCAGGGAGTCCGAAGCTTTCTTT,CAISFRESEAFF
.,.,TRBJ2-2,TRBV6-5,TGTGCCAGCAGAAGAAGCCGTTACACCGGGGAGCTGTTTTTT,CASRRSRYTGELFF
.,.,TRBJ1-6,TRBV7-9,TGTGCCAGCAGCTTAAGATTCGGGGGATCAGGGAATTCACCCCTCCACTTT,CASSLRFGGSGNSPLHF
TRBD2,.,TRBJ2-2,TRBV30,TGTGCCTGGAGTGTATGGGCTAGCGGGAGTGCGAACACCGGGGAGCTGTTTTTT,CAWSVWASGSANTGELFF
.,.,TRBJ2-6,TRBV7-2,TGTGCCAGCACCCAGGCATTGGGGGTCGGGGCCAACGTCCTGACTTTC,CASTQALGVGANVLTF
TRBD2,.,TRBJ2-3,TRBV11-2,TGTGCCAGCAGCCGGAGGATAAGCGGGGGAGTCAATCGCACAGATACGCAGTATTTT,CASSRRISGGVNRTDTQYF
TRBD1,.,TRBJ1-6,TRBV4-2,TGTGCCAGCAGCCAAGATCCGTATGGACAGGCGAGTTCACCCCTCCACTTT,CASSQDPYGQASSPLHF
TRBD1,.,TRBJ2-7,TRBV6-5,TGTGCCAGCAGCCGAAGGACAGGGATCTACGAGCAGTACTTC,CASSRRTGIYEQYF
.,.,TRBJ2-3,TRBV4-3,TGCGCCAGCAGCCAAGATTCCGGGATCAGGGGTACGCAGTATTTT,CASSQDSGIRGTQYF
TRBD1,.,TRBJ2-5,TRBV5-1,TGCGCCAGCAGCTTGGCAAGCGGACAGGGTGAGACCCAGTACTTC,CASSLASGQGETQYF